The 10 T cell receptor beta chains below come from one sample, sequenced in a study of T cells in Graves' hyperthyroidism and ophthalmopathy. Authors of the study amplified TCR beta CDR3 regions from RNA transcripts. When the TCR CDR3 underwent first-round RT-PCR, the HTBI primer set was used. MiXCR, run by TCRdb on the multiplex PCR reads, gives a single entry per CDR3 protein. The table records more than 500,000 distinct CDR3 sequences, around 15% of them present only once. The sequenced material came from blood. These receptors were taken from a woman in her 30s with Graves' ophthalmopathy.

This clonotype was detected many times. The chain recombines TRBV7-9 with TRBJ2-1, with D perhaps matching TRBD1 or TRBD2 (5 bases each). CDR3 length: 15 residues. Germline V gene lookup returns CDR1 SEHNR and CDR2 FQNEAQ (reference sequence). Trimming removed 1 base at V and 9 bases at J, with 16 bases between. CDR3 in amino acids: CASSLVTGPGSEQFF. In nucleotides, the CDR3 is TGTGCCAGCAGCTTAGTCACGGGACCAGGTAGTGAGCAGTTCTTC.

In this sample, this clonotype turned up a few times. The chain combines TRBV19 with TRBJ1-1, with D tentatively TRBD1 (6 bases). V was shortened by 5 bases and J by 2 bases, with 12 bases between the two germline ends. This CDR3 region has 14 residues. Germline CDR1 LNHDA, CDR2 SQIVND (reference sequence). The CDR3 coding sequence is TGTGCCAGTAGTCCCGGGACAATAAACACTGAAGCTTTCTTT. As protein: CASSPGTINTEAFF. The whole variable domain, filled in from reference TRBV19 and TRBJ1-1, reads DGGITQSPKYLFRKEGQNVTLSCEQNLNHDAMYWYRQDPGQGLRLIYYSQIVNDFQKGDIAEGYSVSREKKESFPLTVTSAQKNPTAFYLCASSPGTINTEAFFGQGTRLTVV.

This clonotype was observed a few times. The rearrangement links TRBV10-3 to TRBJ2-2, with 8 bases identical to TRBD1. The germline CDR1 and CDR2 sequences are ENHRY and SYGVKD. This CDR3 spans 18 amino acids. Trimming cost V 0 bases and J 7 bases; bases outside gene matches: 13. The CDR3 region has the DNA TGTGCCATCAGTGAGTCGGATTCAGGACAGGGCGCCGGCGGGGAGCTGTTTTTT. Amino acid sequence: CAISESDSGQGAGGELFF.

This clonotype has a handful of counts. This sequence joins TRBV27 and TRBJ2-7; 11 bases match TRBD2. Germline-derived CDR1 and CDR2 are MNHEY and SMNVEV (reference sequence). The V segment lost 5 bases and the J segment 4 bases; nucleotides outside the gene matches: 16. CDR3 length: 18 residues. The CDR3 nucleotides read TGTGCCAGCAGTCTTCTTACCCAGCCGGGACTAGCGGTTTACGAGCAGTACTTC. Translating gives CASSLLTQPGLAVYEQYF.

The chain couples TRBV7-2 to TRBJ2-2; 8 bases are shared with TRBD1. With 5 bases clipped from V and 5 bases from J, the junction kept 7 bases outside the gene matches. This CDR3 contains 15 residues. Germline V gives CDR1 SGHTA, CDR2 FQGNSA. CDR3 bases: TGTGCCAGCAGCCCCGGACAGGGTGGTACCGGGGAGCTGTTTTTT. This encodes CASSPGQGGTGELFF.

The chain joins TRBV6-4 to TRBJ2-1; 10 bases agree with TRBD1. Germline assignment: CDR1 MRHNA and CDR2 SNTAGT. The CDR3 length is 15 residues. The V segment lost 3 bases and the J segment 4 bases; nucleotides outside the gene matches: 3. The CDR3 sequence: CASSEGTGDYNEQFF. CDR3 nucleotide sequence: TGTGCCAGCAGTGAAGGGACAGGGGATTACAATGAGCAGTTCTTC.

This clonotype was seen just once. As DNA, the CDR3 is TGTGCCAGCAGTGCGACAGGGATCTATGGCTACACCTTC. Its protein product is CASSATGIYGYTF. The rearrangement joins TRBV25-1 to TRBJ1-2, with 7 bases that match TRBD1. The CDR3 runs 13 residues. V gave up 4 bases and J gave up 4 bases; unmatched junction bases: 3. CDR1 and CDR2 from the germline V gene are MGHDK and SYGVNS.

The chain couples TRBV4-1 to TRBJ1-6; 7 nucleotides agree with TRBD1. The CDR3 totals 17 residues. After removal of 0 bases from V and 5 bases from J, the junction contained 7 bases not matched to a gene. The germline gives CDR1 MGHRA, CDR2 YSYEKL. CDR3 sequence reads: CASSQEETGTNNSPLHF. The CDR3 nucleotides read TGCGCCAGCAGCCAAGAGGAGACAGGGACTAATAATTCACCCCTCCACTTT.

This clonotype was seen a handful of times. The chain carries TRBV19 and TRBJ1-1; no clear D gene. CDR1 is LNHDA and CDR2 is SQIVND in the germline V gene (reference sequence). With 3 bases removed from V and 4 bases from J, the gap between germline ends came to 9 bases. The CDR3 covers 13 residues. CDR3 sequence (DNA): TGTGCCAGTAGTATGTGGGGAAGCACTGAAGCTTTCTTT. Residues: CASSMWGSTEAFF. Full variable domain (missing parts from reference TRBV19 and TRBJ1-1): DGGITQSPKYLFRKEGQNVTLSCEQNLNHDAMYWYRQDPGQGLRLIYYSQIVNDFQKGDIAEGYSVSREKKESFPLTVTSAQKNPTAFYLCASSMWGSTEAFFGQGTRLTVV.

This clonotype was seen ten or more times. Here the CDR3 DNA reads TGTGCCACCGGACTAGCGGGAGGGTATGAGCAGTTCTTC. It yields the protein CATGLAGGYEQFF. The genes are TRBV6-2 or TRBV6-3 and TRBJ2-1; TRBD2 matches 15 bases. With V trimmed by 10 bases and J by 8 bases, 3 bases remained unmatched. There are 13 residues in the CDR3. The germline gives CDR1 MNHEY, CDR2 SVGEGT.